The present entry profiles one TCR beta chain with its context. Its antigen is unknown. The data are from a study of CD8+ T cells in alopecia areata. Regarding the study as a whole: Lesional tissue from the scalp (especially in alopecia totalis/universalis) showed higher clonality than normal scalp. Shared TCR sequences were less clear between patients than in mice, possibly partly from HLA diversity. Uncertainty remains about how baseline CD8+ expansion links to response, with one nonresponder.

The CDR3 covers 16 residues. Germline-derived CDR1 and CDR2 are SGHDT and YYEEEE. Trimming removed 6 bases at V and 2 bases at J, with 17 bases between. Isolated RNA was reverse transcribed into cDNA used as the sequencing template. Generated by immunoSEQ multiplex PCR, the TCRdb table keeps only in-frame clones and is missing some. Here the sample spans about 190,000 clones, under 80% being singletons. Treatment indicated: oral pan-JAK inhibitor, 5-10 mg twice daily. Sequenced here: CD4+ T cells sorted from blood, sampled between weeks 47 and 50, from a patient treated with tofacitinib. The gene calls are TRBV5-6 and TRBJ2-2; tentative D call: TRBD1 (6 bases). This sequence was found in a human donor with alopecia areata. CDR3 amino acids: CASNDMGHSNTGELFF. The CDR3 DNA reads TGTGCCAGCAACGATATGGGACACTCAAACACCGGGGAGCTGTTTTTT.